A selection of T cell receptor beta chains follows, all from one sample in a study of blood T cells in healthy people across ages. TCRdb recomputed calls from the 5' RACE reads with MiXCR, one row per CDR3 protein. The data show 1,800,000 or so distinct CDR3 sequences, roughly 43% seen once. The sample was blood. The origin of the receptors is a human donor in good health. The CDR3 runs from the conserved cysteine through the conserved F or W. D genes are given only for firm matches. Clone size is not always given. Where it is, it says once, few, many or a class for expanded clones.

v_call	clone_size	j_call	d_call	cdr3_aa	cdr3_nt
TRBV6-1	.	TRBJ2-7	.	CASSKTGPFYEQYF	TGTGCCAGCAGTAAGACAGGACCATTCTACGAGCAGTACTTC
TRBV7-9	.	TRBJ2-5	TRBD2	CASSLGGVAEIQYF	TGTGCCAGCAGCTTGGGGGGGGTTGCAGAGATCCAGTACTTC
TRBV7-2	few	TRBJ2-1	TRBD2	CASSLERLAGNEQFF	TGTGCCAGCAGCTTAGAAAGACTAGCCGGCAATGAGCAGTTCTTC
TRBV6-5	.	TRBJ1-2	TRBD1	CAGGRDRASGYTF	TGTGCCGGCGGACGGGACAGGGCGAGCGGCTACACCTTC
TRBV7-9	.	TRBJ2-7	.	CASSLRGAGDEQYF	TGTGCCAGCAGCTTACGGGGGGCGGGCGACGAGCAGTACTTC
TRBV20-1	.	TRBJ2-1	.	CSAATSNEQFF	TGCAGTGCTGCTACTAGCAATGAGCAGTTCTTC
TRBV6-2/TRBV6-3	few	TRBJ2-7	TRBD1	CASSSPGQLPNEQYF	TGTGCCAGCAGTTCCCCGGGACAGTTGCCTAACGAGCAGTACTTC
TRBV10-3	.	TRBJ2-1	.	CAISNPSGMGNEQFF	TGTGCCATCTCTAACCCGTCGGGGATGGGCAATGAGCAGTTCTTC
TRBV7-8	.	TRBJ2-1	.	CASSSQGGYSYNEQFF	TGTGCCAGCAGCTCCCAAGGAGGGTACTCCTACAATGAGCAGTTCTTC
TRBV7-9	.	TRBJ2-5	.	CASSPQEIQETQYF	TGTGCCAGCAGCCCCCAGGAGATACAAGAGACCCAGTACTTC
TRBV6-2/TRBV6-3	.	TRBJ2-1	TRBD2	CASSYPSGGVTVSSYNEQFF	TGTGCCAGCAGTTACCCCAGCGGGGGGGTAACTGTTAGCTCCTACAATGAGCAGTTCTTC
TRBV4-2	few	TRBJ2-1	.	CASSPSLLVVFEQFF	TGTGCCAGCAGCCCATCTCTGTTAGTCGTTTTTGAGCAGTTCTTC
TRBV29-1	.	TRBJ1-1	TRBD1	CSSVRTGVSAEAFF	TGCAGCTCCGTGAGGACAGGGGTGTCAGCTGAAGCTTTCTTT
TRBV9	few	TRBJ2-6	TRBD1	CASSVVTGGNSGANVLTF	TGTGCCAGCAGCGTAGTGACAGGGGGCAACTCTGGGGCCAACGTCCTGACTTTC
TRBV20-1	few	TRBJ2-5	.	CSARHREETQYF	TGCAGTGCTAGGCACCGGGAGGAGACCCAGTACTTC
TRBV9	.	TRBJ2-3	TRBD1	CASGTVLTDTQYF	TGTGCCAGCGGGACAGTATTAACAGATACGCAGTATTTT
TRBV10-3	.	TRBJ2-3	TRBD2	CAISEASGGSTDTQYF	TGTGCCATCAGTGAAGCGAGCGGGGGATCCACAGATACGCAGTATTTT